This T cell receptor (beta chain) was identified in a study of cytomegalovirus exposure and HLA in healthy donors. Both 60 Vbeta primers and 13 Jbeta primers went into the PCR. Sequenced by immunoSEQ multiplex PCR; TCRdb stores in-frame clones only, minus some. The sample includes hundreds of thousands of clones, roughly 79% seen only once; the top ten take 1.5% to 2%. This clone has more than one count but fewer than ten. Its specificity is not known. The CDR3 loop spans 17 amino acids. Germline CDR1 is LGHNA and CDR2 is YNFKEQ. Germline trimming cut 0 bases from V and 3 bases from J; bases unmatched to any gene: 9. Study observations and caveats: Relative to the approximately 670-donor mean, N-insertions were reportedly fewer in an Asian-associated ancestry cluster in a later analysis. Further analysis was carried out later, and it showed several of the most significant clusters appearing linked to common viral pathogens.

The source is a male donor in good health and CMV-seronegative. J is TRBJ2-3 and V is TRBV4-2, with 7 positions matching TRBD2. Sequenced input: PBMCs. CDR3 bases: TGTGCCAGCAGCCAAGAAAGAATCCTAGCGGCGACAGATACGCAGTATTTT. Encoded protein: CASSQERILAATDTQYF.